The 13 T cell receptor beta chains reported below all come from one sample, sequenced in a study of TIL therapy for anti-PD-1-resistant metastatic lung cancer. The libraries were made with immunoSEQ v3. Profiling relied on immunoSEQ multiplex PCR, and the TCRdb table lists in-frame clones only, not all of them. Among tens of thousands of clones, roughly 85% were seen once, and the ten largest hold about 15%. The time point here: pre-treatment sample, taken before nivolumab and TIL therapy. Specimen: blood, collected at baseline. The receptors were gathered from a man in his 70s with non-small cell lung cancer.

CDR3 in amino acids: CASSFPTAYSGNTIYF. CDR3 coding DNA: TGTGCCAGCAGCTTTCCGACTGCTTACTCTGGAAACACCATATATTTT. The chain has TRBV7-2 and TRBJ1-3; D remains unclear. V was cut by 3 bases and J by 0 bases, with 12 bases left in between. The CDR3 contains 16 residues. In germline, CDR1 is SGHTA, CDR2 FQGNSA.

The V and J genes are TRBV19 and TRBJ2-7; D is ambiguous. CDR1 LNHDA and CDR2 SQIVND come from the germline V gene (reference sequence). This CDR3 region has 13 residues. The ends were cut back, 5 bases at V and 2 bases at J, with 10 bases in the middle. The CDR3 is CASSAGRPYEQYF. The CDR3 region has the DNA TGTGCCAGTAGTGCAGGCCGACCCTACGAGCAGTACTTC.

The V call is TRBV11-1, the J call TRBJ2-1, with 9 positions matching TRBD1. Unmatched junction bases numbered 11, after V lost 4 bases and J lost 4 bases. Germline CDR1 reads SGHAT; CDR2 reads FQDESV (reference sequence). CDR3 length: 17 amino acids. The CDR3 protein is CASSSTPGTGSYNEQFF. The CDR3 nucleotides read TGTGCCAGCAGCTCAACCCCCGGGACAGGGTCTTACAATGAGCAGTTCTTC.

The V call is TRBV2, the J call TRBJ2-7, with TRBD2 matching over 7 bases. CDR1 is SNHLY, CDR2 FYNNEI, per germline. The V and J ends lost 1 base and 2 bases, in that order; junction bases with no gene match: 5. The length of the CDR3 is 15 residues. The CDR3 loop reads CASSEDERGAYEQYF. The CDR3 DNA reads TGTGCCAGCAGTGAAGATGAGCGGGGAGCCTACGAGCAGTACTTC.

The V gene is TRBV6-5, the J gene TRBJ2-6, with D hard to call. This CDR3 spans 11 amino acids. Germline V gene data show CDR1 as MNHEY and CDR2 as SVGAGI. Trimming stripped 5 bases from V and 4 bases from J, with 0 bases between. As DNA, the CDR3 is TGTGCCAGCAGTGGGGCCAACGTCCTGACTTTC. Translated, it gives CASSGANVLTF.

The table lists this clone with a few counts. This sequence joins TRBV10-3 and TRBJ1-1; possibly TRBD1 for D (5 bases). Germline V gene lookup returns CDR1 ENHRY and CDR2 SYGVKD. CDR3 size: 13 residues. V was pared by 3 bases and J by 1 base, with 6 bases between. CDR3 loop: CAISDRENTEAFF. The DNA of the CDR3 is TGTGCCATCAGTGACAGGGAGAACACTGAAGCTTTCTTT.

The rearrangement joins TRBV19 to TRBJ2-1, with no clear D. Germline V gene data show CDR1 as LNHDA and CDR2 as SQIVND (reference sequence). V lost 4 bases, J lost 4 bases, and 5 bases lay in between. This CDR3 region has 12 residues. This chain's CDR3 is CASSTQYNEQFF. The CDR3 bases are TGTGCCAGTAGTACTCAGTACAATGAGCAGTTCTTC.

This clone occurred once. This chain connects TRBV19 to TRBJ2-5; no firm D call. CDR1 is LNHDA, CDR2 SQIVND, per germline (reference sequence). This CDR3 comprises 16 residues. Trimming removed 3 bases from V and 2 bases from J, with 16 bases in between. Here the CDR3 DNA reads TGTGCCAGTAGTATCTTCTTTAAACCGATTCAAGAGACCCAGTACTTC. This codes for CASSIFFKPIQETQYF.

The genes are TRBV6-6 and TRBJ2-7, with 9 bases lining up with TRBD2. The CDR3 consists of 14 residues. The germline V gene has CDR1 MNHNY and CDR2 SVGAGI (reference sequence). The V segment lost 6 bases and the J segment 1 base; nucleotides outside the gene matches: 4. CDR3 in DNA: TGTGCCAGCAGCTTGACTAGCGGATCCTACGAGCAGTACTTC. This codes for CASSLTSGSYEQYF.

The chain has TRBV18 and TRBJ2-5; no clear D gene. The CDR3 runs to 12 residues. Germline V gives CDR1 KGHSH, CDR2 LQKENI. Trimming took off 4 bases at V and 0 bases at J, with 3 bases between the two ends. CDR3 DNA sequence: TGTGCCAGCTCACTAGACCAAGAGACCCAGTACTTC. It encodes CASSLDQETQYF.

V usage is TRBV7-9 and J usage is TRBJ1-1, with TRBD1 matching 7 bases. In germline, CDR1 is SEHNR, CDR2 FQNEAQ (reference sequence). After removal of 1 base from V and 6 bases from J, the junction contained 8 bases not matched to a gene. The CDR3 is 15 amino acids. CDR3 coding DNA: TGTGCCAGCAGCTTAGTATCGACAGGGAAGGCTGAAGCTTTCTTT. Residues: CASSLVSTGKAEAFF.

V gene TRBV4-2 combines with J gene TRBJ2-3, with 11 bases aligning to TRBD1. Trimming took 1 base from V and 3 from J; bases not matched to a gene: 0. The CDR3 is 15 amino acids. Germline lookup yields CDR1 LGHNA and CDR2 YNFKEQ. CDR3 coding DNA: TGTGCCAGCAGCCAAGGGGACAGGGGGACAGATACGCAGTATTTT. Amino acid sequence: CASSQGDRGTDTQYF.

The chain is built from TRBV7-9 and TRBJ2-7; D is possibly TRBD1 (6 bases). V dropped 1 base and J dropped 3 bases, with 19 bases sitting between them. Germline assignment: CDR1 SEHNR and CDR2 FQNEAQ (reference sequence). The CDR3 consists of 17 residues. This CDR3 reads CASSLVRGTFDYYEQYF. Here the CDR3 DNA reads TGTGCCAGCAGCTTAGTTAGAGGGACATTTGACTACTACGAGCAGTACTTC.